The sequence of this T cell receptor (beta chain) was determined in a study of Tregs in tolerant kidney transplant recipients. Points on this clone: Its specificity is unknown.

Study-wide findings and caveats: The small number of patients limits these findings pending further validation.

Generated by immunoSEQ multiplex PCR, the TCRdb table keeps only in-frame clones and is missing some. The table lists roughly 69,000 clones, roughly 98% of them singletons. From germline, CDR1 is SGHTA and CDR2 FQGNSA. The CDR3 is made up of 17 amino acids. V gave up 5 bases and J gave up 1 base, with 20 bases separating them. An overnight rest at 37°C with around 210 IU/ml IL-2 preceded regulatory T cell sorting from thawed PBMCs. Sequencing was performed on Tregs from blood, taken before the transplant. The V and J genes are TRBV7-2 and TRBJ1-2; D remains unclear. This TCR was recovered from a human donor who received a combined kidney and bone marrow transplant. CDR3 region: CASSGEGWRRVNYGYTF. CDR3 bases: TGTGCCAGCAGCGGAGAGGGATGGCGGAGGGTTAACTATGGCTACACCTTC.